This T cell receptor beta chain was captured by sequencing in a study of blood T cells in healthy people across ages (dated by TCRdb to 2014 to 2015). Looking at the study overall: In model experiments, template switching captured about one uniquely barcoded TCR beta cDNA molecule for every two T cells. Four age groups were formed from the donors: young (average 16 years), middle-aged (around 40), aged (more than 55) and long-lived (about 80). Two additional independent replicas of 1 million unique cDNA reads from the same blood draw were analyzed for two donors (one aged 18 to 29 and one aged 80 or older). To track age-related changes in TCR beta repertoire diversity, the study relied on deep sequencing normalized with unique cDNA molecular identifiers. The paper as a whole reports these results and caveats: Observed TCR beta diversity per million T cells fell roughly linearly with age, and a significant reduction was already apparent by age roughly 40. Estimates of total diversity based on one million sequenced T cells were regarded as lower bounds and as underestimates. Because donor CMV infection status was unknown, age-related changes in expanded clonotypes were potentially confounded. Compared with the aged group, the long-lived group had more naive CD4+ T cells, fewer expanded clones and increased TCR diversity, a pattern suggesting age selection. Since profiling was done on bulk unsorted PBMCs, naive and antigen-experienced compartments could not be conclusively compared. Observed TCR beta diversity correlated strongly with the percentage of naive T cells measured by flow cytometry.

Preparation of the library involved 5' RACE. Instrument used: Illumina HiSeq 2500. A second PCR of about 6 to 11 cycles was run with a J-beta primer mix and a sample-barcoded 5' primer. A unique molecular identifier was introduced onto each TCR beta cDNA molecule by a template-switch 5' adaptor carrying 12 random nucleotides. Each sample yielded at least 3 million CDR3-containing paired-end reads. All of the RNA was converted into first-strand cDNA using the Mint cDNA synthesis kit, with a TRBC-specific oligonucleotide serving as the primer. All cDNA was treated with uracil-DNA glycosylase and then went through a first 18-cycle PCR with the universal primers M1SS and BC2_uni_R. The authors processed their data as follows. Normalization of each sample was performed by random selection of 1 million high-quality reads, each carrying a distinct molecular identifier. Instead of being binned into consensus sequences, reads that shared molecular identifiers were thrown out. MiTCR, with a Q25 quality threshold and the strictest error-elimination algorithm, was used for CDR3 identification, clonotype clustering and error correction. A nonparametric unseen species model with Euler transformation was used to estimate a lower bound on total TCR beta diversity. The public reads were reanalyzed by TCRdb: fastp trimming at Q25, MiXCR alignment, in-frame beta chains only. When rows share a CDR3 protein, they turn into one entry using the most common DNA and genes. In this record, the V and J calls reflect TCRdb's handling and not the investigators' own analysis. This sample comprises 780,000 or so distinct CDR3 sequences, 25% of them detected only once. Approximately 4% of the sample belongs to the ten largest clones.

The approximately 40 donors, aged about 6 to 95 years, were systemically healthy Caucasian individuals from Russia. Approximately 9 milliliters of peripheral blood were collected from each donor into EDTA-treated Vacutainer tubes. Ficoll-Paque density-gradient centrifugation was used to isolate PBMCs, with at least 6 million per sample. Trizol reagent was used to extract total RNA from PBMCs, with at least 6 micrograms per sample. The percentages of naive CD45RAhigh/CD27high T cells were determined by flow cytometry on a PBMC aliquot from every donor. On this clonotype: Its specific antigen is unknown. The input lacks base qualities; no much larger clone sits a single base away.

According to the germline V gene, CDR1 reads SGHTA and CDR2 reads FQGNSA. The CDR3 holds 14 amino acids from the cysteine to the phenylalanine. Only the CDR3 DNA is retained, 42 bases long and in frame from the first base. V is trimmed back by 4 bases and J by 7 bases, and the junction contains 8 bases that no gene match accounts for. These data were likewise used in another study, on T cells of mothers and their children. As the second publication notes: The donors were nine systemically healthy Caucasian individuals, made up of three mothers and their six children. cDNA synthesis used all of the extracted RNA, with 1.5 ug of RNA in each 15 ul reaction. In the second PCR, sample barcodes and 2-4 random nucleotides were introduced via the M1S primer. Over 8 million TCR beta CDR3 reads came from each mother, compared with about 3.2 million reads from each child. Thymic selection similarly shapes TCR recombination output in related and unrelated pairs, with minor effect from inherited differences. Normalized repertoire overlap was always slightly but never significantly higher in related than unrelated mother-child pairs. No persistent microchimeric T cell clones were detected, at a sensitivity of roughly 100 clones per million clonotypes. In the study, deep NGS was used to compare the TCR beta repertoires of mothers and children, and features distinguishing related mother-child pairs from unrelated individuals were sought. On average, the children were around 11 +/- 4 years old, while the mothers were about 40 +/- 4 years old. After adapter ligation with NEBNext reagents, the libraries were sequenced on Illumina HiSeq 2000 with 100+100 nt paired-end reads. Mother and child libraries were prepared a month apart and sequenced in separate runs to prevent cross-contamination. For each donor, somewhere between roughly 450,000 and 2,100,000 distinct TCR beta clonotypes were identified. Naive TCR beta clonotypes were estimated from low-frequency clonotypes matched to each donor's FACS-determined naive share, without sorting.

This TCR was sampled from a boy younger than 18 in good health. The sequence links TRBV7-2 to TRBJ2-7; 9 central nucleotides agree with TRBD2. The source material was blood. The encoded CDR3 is CASSSDHSGSEQYF. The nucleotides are TGTGCCAGCAGCTCCGACCATAGCGGGAGTGAGCAGTACTTC.